The next 16 T cell receptor beta chains were all read from a single sample in a study of CD8+ T cells in alopecia areata (dated by TCRdb to between 2017 and 2018). Library construction relied on the immunoSEQ multiplex PCR assay. To provide template for TCR sequencing, every sample had RNA extracted and reverse transcribed into cDNA. In TCRdb, the immuneACCESS table is reduced to in-frame sequences with V and J assigned. These tables do not hold every clone; where another copy was compared, an unresolved V gene accounts for under half, and the others remain unexplained. Present in this sample are about 160,000 clones, about 71% of which were seen just once. Over 0.85% of the sample is held by the ten biggest clonotypes. The meaning of the sample's time point label: more than 3 weeks on oral tofacitinib. What the treatment or condition label conveys for this sample: oral pan-JAK inhibitor, 5-10 mg twice daily.

Specimen: CD4+ T cells sorted from blood, collected at week 4, from a patient treated with tofacitinib. The receptors come from a human donor with alopecia areata.

This clone showed up just a few times. The CDR3: CSVGGQGTNTEAFF. The CDR3, as DNA: TGCAGCGTTGGGGGACAGGGCACGAACACTGAAGCTTTCTTT. The chain couples TRBV29-1 to TRBJ1-1; TRBD1 agrees at 9 bases. The CDR3 spans 14 residues. CDR1 and CDR2 from the germline V gene are SQVTM and ANQGSEA. Unmatched junction bases numbered 4, after V lost 4 bases and J lost 1 base.

The rearrangement links TRBV5-4 to TRBJ1-6; possible D gene TRBD1, 5 bases. Germline V gene data show CDR1 as SGHNT and CDR2 as YYREEE (reference sequence). The CDR3 runs to 15 residues. The V and J ends lost 4 bases and 7 bases respectively, with 15 bases between them. The CDR3 sequence is CASSTRVGDNSPLHF. The DNA of the CDR3 is TGTGCCAGCAGCACGAGGGTAGGGGACAATTCACCCCTCCACTTT.

Remarks on this clone: In the same sample, other DNA sequences code for this CDR3. This chain links TRBV2 with TRBJ1-6; D is uncertain. Germline loops: CDR1 SNHLY, CDR2 FYNNEI. Trimming removed 7 bases at V and 6 bases at J, with 4 bases between. The CDR3 totals 11 residues. CDR3 residues: CASTGNSPLHF. The CDR3, as DNA: TGTGCCAGCACCGGTAATTCACCCCTCCACTTT. Complete variable domain (other parts from reference TRBV2 and TRBJ1-6): EPEVTQTPSHQVTQMGQEVILRCVPISNHLYFYWYRQILGQKVEFLVSFYNNEISEKSEIFDDQFSVERPDGSNFTLKIRSTKLEDSAMYFCASTGNSPLHFGNGTRLTVT.

This clone was counted a few times. V and J are TRBV7-9 and TRBJ1-4, with 7 bases matching TRBD1. The CDR3 contains 15 residues. With V trimmed by 3 bases and J by 3 bases, 4 bases remained unmatched. CDR1 and CDR2 (germline): SEHNR, FQNEAQ (reference sequence). CDR3 DNA: TGTGCCAGCAGCTTGAAGGGGGCAGCTAATGAAAAACTGTTTTTT. It encodes CASSLKGAANEKLFF.

The rearrangement joins TRBV30 to TRBJ2-6; D call uncertain. Germline CDR1 reads GTSNPN; CDR2 reads SVGIG (reference sequence). This CDR3 has 15 amino acids. V shed 0 bases and J shed 0 bases, with 6 bases lying between them. The DNA of the CDR3 is TGTGCCTGGAGTGTACGGAGCTCTGGGGCCAACGTCCTGACTTTC. It codes for CAWSVRSSGANVLTF.

The V gene is TRBV30, the J gene TRBJ1-2; D is uncertain. This CDR3 spans 12 amino acids. Per germline, CDR1 GTSNPN and CDR2 SVGIG (reference sequence). Trimming pared 1 base from V and 3 bases from J, leaving 6 bases between. The CDR3 here is CAWSEVDYGYTF. The CDR3, as DNA: TGTGCCTGGAGTGAAGTCGACTATGGCTACACCTTC.

The V gene is TRBV29-1, the J gene TRBJ2-5; TRBD2 aligns across 7 bases. Germline V gene lookup returns CDR1 SQVTM and CDR2 ANQGSEA. With 3 bases clipped from V and 5 bases from J, the junction kept 3 bases outside the gene matches. The CDR3 covers 12 residues. CDR3 in amino acids: CSVDRGVETQYF. The CDR3 region has the DNA TGCAGCGTTGACCGGGGGGTGGAGACCCAGTACTTC.

V and J are TRBV6-5 and TRBJ1-6; D is possibly TRBD1 (6 bases). Looked up from germline, CDR1 is MNHEY and CDR2 is SVGAGI. V lost 7 bases and J 5 bases, leaving 15 bases between the germline ends. This CDR3 region has 15 residues. CDR3 in amino acids: CASNLGAGDNSPLHF. The CDR3 DNA sequence: TGTGCCAGCAACCTAGGGGCAGGGGATAATTCACCCCTCCACTTT.

The chain employs TRBV5-1 and TRBJ2-7, with D unresolved. The ends were cut back, 0 bases at V and 5 bases at J, with 3 bases in the middle. The CDR3 length is 11 residues. Germline lookup yields CDR1 SGHRS and CDR2 YFSETQ. CDR3 amino acids: CASSLVDEQYF. CDR3 sequence (DNA): TGCGCCAGCAGCTTGGTGGACGAGCAGTACTTC. Looking up the rest from reference TRBV5-1 and TRBJ2-7 gives the full variable domain: KAGVTQTPRYLIKTRGQQVTLSCSPISGHRSVSWYQQTPGQGLQFLFEYFSETQRNKGNFPGRFSGRQFSNSRSEMNVSTLELGDSALYLCASSLVDEQYFGPGTRLTVT.

V gene TRBV30 combines with J gene TRBJ2-4, with 9 bases identical to TRBD2. Per the germline V gene, CDR1 is GTSNPN and CDR2 is SVGIG (reference sequence). The CDR3 length is 15 residues. V dropped 0 bases and J dropped 6; count of bases not matched to a gene: 6. This CDR3 is CAWSVQLAGINIQYF. The CDR3 coding sequence is TGTGCCTGGAGTGTACAACTAGCGGGTATAAACATTCAGTACTTC. Full variable domain (remainder filled in from reference TRBV30 and TRBJ2-4): SQTIHQWPATLVQPVGSPLSLECTVEGTSNPNLYWYRQAAGRGLQLLFYSVGIGQISSEVPQNLSASRPQDRQFILSSKKLLLSDSGFYLCAWSVQLAGINIQYFGAGTRLSVL.

The gene calls are TRBV7-2 and TRBJ1-1; D perhaps matches TRBD1 (5 bases). This CDR3 region has 15 residues. Looked up from germline, CDR1 is SGHTA and CDR2 is FQGNSA. The ends were cut back, 5 bases at V and 0 bases at J, with 13 bases in the middle. The CDR3 is CASSPWGTMNTEAFF. The CDR3 DNA reads as TGTGCCAGCAGCCCATGGGGCACGATGAACACTGAAGCTTTCTTT.

V usage is TRBV19 and J usage is TRBJ2-2, with 8 nucleotides matching TRBD1. Per the germline V gene, CDR1 is LNHDA and CDR2 is SQIVND (reference sequence). Trimming at V came to 4 bases and at J to 0 bases, leaving 4 bases not matched to a gene. The CDR3 has 16 amino acids. CDR3 amino acids: CASSTRTGTNTGELFF. The DNA of the CDR3 is TGTGCCAGTAGTACCCGGACAGGGACGAACACCGGGGAGCTGTTTTTT.

V and J are TRBV6-5 and TRBJ2-7, with a possible D match to TRBD1 (5 bases). Germline CDR1 MNHEY, CDR2 SVGAGI. The CDR3 totals 13 residues. Trimming took 2 bases from V and 4 from J, leaving 9 bases between them. The CDR3 loop is CASSYPDSYEQYF. CDR3 coding DNA: TGTGCCAGCAGTTACCCTGACAGTTACGAGCAGTACTTC.

This chain uses TRBV30 with TRBJ1-2; D remains ambiguous. Germline values: CDR1 GTSNPN, CDR2 SVGIG (reference sequence). The CDR3 totals 13 residues. Trimming shortened V by 4 bases and J by 4 bases, and 13 bases separated the two germline ends. CDR3: CAWTLKGPYGYTF. DNA of the CDR3: TGTGCCTGGACCTTGAAGGGTCCCTATGGCTACACCTTC.

This chain links TRBV19 with TRBJ2-7, with D possibly being TRBD2 (6 bases). The V end was cut by 11 bases, the J end by 6 bases, with 20 bases between. Looked up from germline, CDR1 is LNHDA and CDR2 is SQIVND (reference sequence). This CDR3 has 13 amino acids. CDR3: CAVSPGLATEQYF. CDR3 sequence (DNA): TGTGCCGTCTCCCCGGGACTGGCCACCGAGCAGTACTTC.

CDR3 DNA sequence: TGTGCCTGGAGTGTAAAGGGGTTCAAGCAGTACTTC. This translates into CAWSVKGFKQYF. V usage is TRBV30 and J usage is TRBJ2-7; D possibly corresponds to TRBD1 (5 bases). CDR1 is GTSNPN, CDR2 SVGIG, per germline (reference sequence). Trimming removed 0 bases at V and 8 bases at J, with 11 bases between. The CDR3 runs 12 residues.